These T cell receptor beta chains were read from a single sample in a study of human CD4 T cells and Enterobacteriaceae. Using immunoSEQ multiplex PCR, the repertoire was profiled, and TCRdb retains in-frame clones only, with some absent. The data hold under 35,000 clones, with almost 85% observed a single time. Material: memory CD4+ T cells from blood. The receptor source for this set is a human donor in good health. Each CDR3 is given with its conserved first and last residue. Each record gives: V gene, J gene, CDR3 protein.

TRBV6-6	TRBJ2-7	CASRTAEAGTYEQYF
TRBV29-1	TRBJ1-4	CSVTRQGNLEKLFF
TRBV7-2	TRBJ2-1	CASSLPDRIIVF
TRBV11-2	TRBJ1-1	CASSLGENTEAFF
TRBV15	TRBJ2-6	CATSSSRGLGANVLTF
TRBV7-2	TRBJ2-7	CASSLFPFEQYF
TRBV5-1	TRBJ2-7	CASRPQGNAGVHEQYF
TRBV16	TRBJ2-1	CASSRRTQGRPNEQFF
TRBV6-1	TRBJ2-1	CASGLAGGDEQFF
TRBV7-3	TRBJ2-5	CASSLTDQETQYF
TRBV28	TRBJ2-7	CASPPSGLEAYEQYF
TRBV5-6	TRBJ2-1	CASSFTSGRADNEQFF
TRBV12-5	TRBJ2-2	CASGLRDNTGELFF
TRBV5-5	TRBJ2-5	CASSLAGLETQYF
TRBV28	TRBJ2-3	CASSSTLTSGRPDTQYF
TRBV5-8	TRBJ1-5	CASSLAGVGNQPQHF
TRBV18	TRBJ2-6	CASSPIRGTGKAGANVLTF
TRBV10-2	TRBJ2-4	CASSESGGSKNIQYF
TRBV19	TRBJ2-7	CASMEDRASPGEQYF
TRBV28	TRBJ2-1	CASLDFRDRGLNEQFF
TRBV7-9	TRBJ1-3	CASSHRMWGNTIYF
TRBV4-1	TRBJ2-7	CASSQDWARGYEQYF